This TCR beta chain was sequenced during a study of PD-1 blockade in classical Hodgkin lymphoma. Study as a whole: Once every 2 weeks, patients received intravenous nivolumab at 3 mg/kg.

Deletions cut 5 bases from V and 0 bases from J, with 17 bases between. The CDR3 loop spans 17 amino acids. Germline assignment: CDR1 SEHNR and CDR2 FQNEAQ (reference sequence). Remarks on this clone: Its antigen is currently unknown.

Regarding the study as a whole: CD4+ TCR diversity, unlike CD8+, rose significantly by C4D1. Excluded were patients who started nivolumab under 1 year after ASCT, a group that had lower diversity.

Profiling relied on immunoSEQ multiplex PCR, and the TCRdb table lists in-frame clones only, not all of them. The sample yields about 46,000 clones, around 81% seen once. All trial patients relapsed after autologous stem cell transplantation. The source of this sequence is a human donor with classical Hodgkin lymphoma. Sequencing was performed on peripheral blood mononuclear cells (PBMCs), taken before the second cycle of nivolumab. The genes are TRBV7-9 and TRBJ1-5, with a weak D call TRBD1 (5 bases). CDR3 sequence: CASSGAGGFNSNQPQHF. In DNA form, the CDR3 reads TGTGCCAGCAGCGGGGCGGGAGGGTTCAATAGCAATCAGCCCCAGCATTTT.